This passage covers 30 T cell receptor beta chains from one sample sequenced in a study of cytomegalovirus exposure and HLA in healthy donors. The PCR had 60 Vbeta and 13 Jbeta primers. Only in-frame clones appear in the TCRdb table, and some are missing; sequencing was by immunoSEQ multiplex PCR. The sample comprises under 200,000 clones, 75% of which are singletons, and about 4.9% rests with the top ten. The sample was PBMCs. All receptors derive from a male donor in good health and CMV-seronegative.

The rearrangement uses TRBV2 and TRBJ1-4, with D possibly being TRBD1 (5 bases). Germline assignment: CDR1 SNHLY and CDR2 FYNNEI. The V end lost 3 bases, the J end lost 4 bases, and 12 bases lay between the germline ends. The CDR3 spans 15 residues. The CDR3: CASSELGGDNEKLFF. The CDR3 DNA is TGTGCCAGCAGTGAGCTCGGGGGAGATAATGAAAAACTGTTTTTT.

The chain employs TRBV20-1 and TRBJ1-2; D may be TRBD1 (5 bases). Germline V lookup: CDR1 DFQATT, CDR2 SNEGSKA (reference sequence). The CDR3 covers 11 residues. Trimming shortened V by 6 bases and J by 5 bases, and 10 bases separated the two germline ends. The CDR3 nucleotides are TGCAGTGCCACAGGTCCGTATGGCTACACCTTC. It is translated as CSATGPYGYTF.

The V gene is TRBV7-8, the J gene TRBJ2-3, with 10 bases identical to TRBD2. With V trimmed by 6 bases and J by 1 base, 10 bases remained unmatched. Germline CDR1 is SGHVS and CDR2 is FQNEAQ. The CDR3 is 17 residues long. The CDR3: CASSSSGGLSRTDTQYF. The CDR3 coding sequence is TGTGCCAGCAGTTCTAGCGGGGGCCTATCACGCACAGATACGCAGTATTTT.

This clone was recorded a few times. This chain joins TRBV7-6 and TRBJ2-1; 7 nucleotides agree with TRBD2. CDR3 size: 20 residues. CDR1 SGHVS and CDR2 FNYEAQ come from the germline V gene. Germline trimming cut 5 bases from V and 4 bases from J; bases unmatched to any gene: 23. CDR3 loop: CASSHPATSPISPTYNEQFF. CDR3 DNA: TGTGCCAGCAGCCACCCCGCGACTAGCCCTATTAGCCCCACATACAATGAGCAGTTCTTC.

The chain combines TRBV19 with TRBJ1-1, with 10 bases lining up with TRBD1. V was clipped by 4 bases and J by 5 bases; unmatched bases: 4. The CDR3 is made up of 14 amino acids. From germline, CDR1 is LNHDA and CDR2 SQIVND (reference sequence). This CDR3 reads CASSTGQGWTEAFF. DNA for the CDR3: TGTGCCAGTAGTACGGGACAGGGGTGGACTGAAGCTTTCTTT.

The chain has TRBV4-1 and TRBJ2-3, with 11 bases fitting TRBD2. CDR3 length equals 17 residues. V was clipped by 0 bases and J by 5 bases; unmatched bases: 7. Germline V gene data show CDR1 as MGHRA and CDR2 as YSYEKL. CDR3 in amino acids: CASSQDVSGGAGDTQYF. The CDR3 DNA follows: TGCGCCAGCAGCCAAGATGTTAGCGGGGGGGCGGGAGATACGCAGTATTTT.

This rearrangement joins TRBV5-1 to TRBJ2-7, with D possibly matching TRBD2 (5 bases). The CDR3 consists of 14 residues. CDR1 and CDR2 (germline): SGHRS, YFSETQ. Trimming took 1 base from V and 4 from J, leaving 12 bases between them. The CDR3 here is CASSLTGNWYEQYF. The CDR3 coding sequence is TGCGCCAGCAGCTTGACGGGGAATTGGTACGAGCAGTACTTC.

The CDR3 sequence: CASSTAGREGTDTQYF. The CDR3 DNA is TGTGCCAGCAGTACCGCCGGGCGGGAGGGCACAGATACGCAGTATTTT. The chain is built from TRBV28 and TRBJ2-3; the match to TRBD2 covers 8 bases. This CDR3 comprises 16 residues. Germline CDR1 is MDHEN and CDR2 is SYDVKM. The J segment lost 1 base and the V segment lost 5 bases, leaving 8 bases of the junction unmatched.

The V call is TRBV7-2, the J call TRBJ2-2, with D possibly being TRBD1 (6 bases). V lost 0 bases to trimming and J lost 6 bases, with 14 bases between them. The germline V gene has CDR1 SGHTA and CDR2 FQGNSA. This CDR3 comprises 16 residues. This chain's CDR3 is CASSLAPGERAGELFF. As DNA, the CDR3 is TGTGCCAGCAGCTTAGCGCCAGGGGAGAGGGCCGGGGAGCTGTTTTTT. Full variable domain (remainder filled in from reference TRBV7-2 and TRBJ2-2): GAGVSQSPSNKVTEKGKDVELRCDPISGHTALYWYRQSLGQGLEFLIYFQGNSAPDKSGLPSDRFSAERTGGSVSTLTIQRTQQEDSAVYLCASSLAPGERAGELFFGEGSRLTVL.

The chain uses TRBV19 and TRBJ1-5, with 8 nucleotides matching TRBD1. The CDR3 totals 15 residues. Germline CDR1 is LNHDA and CDR2 is SQIVND (reference sequence). Trimming removed 9 bases from V and 3 bases from J; junction bases left unmatched: 10. CDR3 DNA sequence: TGTGCCAGCTCCTCGGACAGGGCACTCAATCAGCCCCAGCATTTT. Residues: CASSSDRALNQPQHF. Complete variable domain (other parts from reference TRBV19 and TRBJ1-5): DGGITQSPKYLFRKEGQNVTLSCEQNLNHDAMYWYRQDPGQGLRLIYYSQIVNDFQKGDIAEGYSVSREKKESFPLTVTSAQKNPTAFYLCASSSDRALNQPQHFGDGTRLSIL.

The V and J genes are TRBV7-3 and TRBJ1-2, with 11 bases fitting TRBD1. The CDR3 totals 12 residues. The germline V gene encodes CDR1 SGHTA and CDR2 FQGTGA. V trimming: 8 bases; J trimming: 6 bases; junction bases outside the gene matches: 2. In DNA form, the CDR3 reads TGTGCCAGCTGGGGACAGGGGGATGGCTACACCTTC. Protein: CASWGQGDGYTF.

The gene calls are TRBV27 and TRBJ1-2; possibly TRBD1 for D (5 bases). CDR3 length: 15 residues. Looked up from germline, CDR1 is MNHEY and CDR2 is SMNVEV (reference sequence). V was trimmed by 3 bases and J by 3 bases, leaving 14 bases between them. The CDR3 coding sequence is TGTGCCAGCAGTTTGAGTAAGGGGAGGGACTATGGCTACACCTTC. Encoded protein: CASSLSKGRDYGYTF.

The chain has TRBV7-3 and TRBJ2-3; tentative D call: TRBD1 (6 bases). This CDR3 is 14 amino acids long. V was trimmed by 2 bases and J by 3 bases, leaving 9 bases between them. Germline CDR1 reads SGHTA; CDR2 reads FQGTGA. CDR3 sequence: CASSLGQSTDTQYF. The CDR3 DNA reads as TGTGCCAGCAGCTTAGGACAGTCTACAGATACGCAGTATTTT.

The chain joins TRBV28 to TRBJ1-5, with D tentatively TRBD1 (6 bases). The V end was cut by 6 bases, the J end by 5 bases, with 14 bases between. Germline lookup yields CDR1 MDHEN and CDR2 SYDVKM. This CDR3 is 14 amino acids long. For the CDR3, the DNA is TGTGCCAGCAGCCCCCTGGACAGTTATCAGCCCCAGCATTTT. It translates to CASSPLDSYQPQHF.

V gene TRBV13 combines with J gene TRBJ2-1, with 8 bases lining up with TRBD1. CDR1 is PRHDT, CDR2 FYEKMQ, per germline (reference sequence). Losses at the gene ends were 5 bases for V and 6 bases for J; bases not matched to a gene: 9. This CDR3 contains 15 residues. CDR3 protein: CASSPRTGSGNEQFF. As DNA, the CDR3 is TGTGCCAGCAGCCCCAGGACAGGGTCGGGCAATGAGCAGTTCTTC.

The V and J genes are TRBV11-3 and TRBJ1-1, with D unresolved. Germline V gene sequence: CDR1 SGHNT, CDR2 YENEEA. This CDR3 contains 17 residues. Trimming shortened V by 5 bases and J by 0 bases, and 19 bases separated the two germline ends. Here the CDR3 DNA reads TGTGCCAGCAGCGACTTGTCCCCCAGCACCCTGAACACTGAAGCTTTCTTT. It yields the protein CASSDLSPSTLNTEAFF.

This chain links TRBV10-3 with TRBJ1-3; the D gene is possibly TRBD1 (6 bases). The germline gives CDR1 ENHRY, CDR2 SYGVKD. Trimming took 3 bases from V and 4 from J, leaving 13 bases between them. The CDR3 has 15 residues. CDR3 bases: TGTGCCATCAGTGAAGGCTTTGGGGGCGGAAACACCATATATTTT. As protein: CAISEGFGGGNTIYF.

The rearrangement links TRBV19 to TRBJ2-2, with no clear D. The CDR3 runs 14 residues. CDR1 and CDR2 (germline): LNHDA, SQIVND (reference sequence). The V and J ends lost 5 bases and 0 bases respectively, with 7 bases between them. Here the CDR3 DNA reads TGTGCCAGTAGTGACACCTCGAACACCGGGGAGCTGTTTTTT. This encodes CASSDTSNTGELFF.

The chain has TRBV9 and TRBJ2-2, with TRBD2 identical over 7 bases. CDR1 and CDR2 from the germline V gene are SGDLS and YYNGEE. The ends lost 0 bases at V and 5 bases at J; junction bases unmatched: 4. This CDR3 has 15 amino acids. CDR3 protein: CASSVGGRETGELFF. CDR3 DNA sequence: TGTGCCAGCAGCGTAGGAGGGAGGGAGACCGGGGAGCTGTTTTTT. The full variable domain, with the rest looked up from reference TRBV9 and TRBJ2-2, is DSGVTQTPKHLITATGQRVTLRCSPRSGDLSVYWYQQSLDQGLQFLIQYYNGEERAKGNILERFSAQQFPDLHSELNLSSLELGDSALYFCASSVGGRETGELFFGEGSRLTVL.

This rearrangement joins TRBV30 to TRBJ2-7, with 9 positions matching TRBD1. The CDR3 covers 14 residues. J gave up 2 bases and V 3 bases, and 5 bases lay outside the gene matches. The germline V gene has CDR1 GTSNPN and CDR2 SVGIG (reference sequence). CDR3 region: CAWRGQGVTYEQYF. The CDR3 coding sequence is TGTGCCTGGAGGGGACAGGGAGTAACCTACGAGCAGTACTTC. Combining the CDR3 with reference TRBV30 and TRBJ2-7 gives the whole variable domain SQTIHQWPATLVQPVGSPLSLECTVEGTSNPNLYWYRQAAGRGLQLLFYSVGIGQISSEVPQNLSASRPQDRQFILSSKKLLLSDSGFYLCAWRGQGVTYEQYFGPGTRLTVT.

J is TRBJ2-4 and V is TRBV2; 8 bases match TRBD1. The germline CDR1 and CDR2 sequences are SNHLY and FYNNEI. Trimming took 6 bases from V and 3 from J; bases not matched to a gene: 7. The length of the CDR3 is 15 residues. This CDR3 reads CASREQGGIKNIQYF. DNA for the CDR3: TGTGCCAGCAGGGAACAGGGGGGAATCAAAAACATTCAGTACTTC.

The sample holds a few counts of this clone. The rearrangement uses TRBV4-1 and TRBJ2-5; 11 positions agree with TRBD1. The DNA end lines up better with TRBJ2-7; the J call may be wrong. CDR1 and CDR2 from the germline V gene are MGHRA and YSYEKL. CDR3 length: 16 amino acids. CDR3 residues: CASSEGPGTGGHEQYF. CDR3 nucleotide sequence: TGCGCCAGCAGCGAAGGCCCGGGGACAGGGGGACACGAGCAGTACTTC.

The chain joins TRBV28 to TRBJ1-4; the D is unclear. Germline assignment: CDR1 MDHEN and CDR2 SYDVKM. V lost 8 bases to trimming and J lost 10 bases, with 17 bases between them. The CDR3 spans 13 residues. The CDR3 DNA is TGTGCCAGCGGCTTAACCGGGATTGGAAAACTGTTTTTT. It translates to CASGLTGIGKLFF.

This chain connects TRBV10-3 to TRBJ2-7, with TRBD2 matching over 13 bases. CDR1 and CDR2 from the germline V gene are ENHRY and SYGVKD. The J segment lost 6 bases and the V segment lost 7 bases, leaving 3 bases of the junction unmatched. CDR3 length: 13 amino acids. As DNA, the CDR3 is TGTGCCATCACGGGACTAGCGGGGTTCGAGCAGTACTTC. It translates to CAITGLAGFEQYF.

The V and J genes are TRBV28 and TRBJ1-2; TRBD1 might be the D (5 bases). This CDR3 region has 11 residues. Trimming left V 4 bases short and J 7 bases short, with 7 bases between. The germline V gene encodes CDR1 MDHEN and CDR2 SYDVKM. In DNA, the CDR3 is TGTGCCAGCAGTTACAGGAGTGGCTACACCTTC. Translation gives CASSYRSGYTF.

A remark on this clone: This sample also contains other DNA sequences that code for the same CDR3. V and J are TRBV6-5 and TRBJ2-2; 7 bases fit TRBD1. Germline trimming cut 4 bases from V and 1 base from J; bases unmatched to any gene: 3. This CDR3 comprises 15 residues. Per germline, CDR1 MNHEY and CDR2 SVGAGI. The chain's CDR3 is CASSLGQMNTGELFF. The CDR3 bases are TGTGCCAGCAGTTTGGGACAGATGAACACCGGGGAGCTGTTTTTT.

The chain couples TRBV19 to TRBJ2-7, with 10 bases fitting TRBD2. Germline V lookup: CDR1 LNHDA, CDR2 SQIVND (reference sequence). The CDR3 runs 15 residues. Trimming cost V 5 bases and J 2 bases; bases outside gene matches: 6. The CDR3 DNA reads TGTGCCAGTAGTTTAACTAGCGGGGACACCTACGAGCAGTACTTC. Its translation: CASSLTSGDTYEQYF.

The V gene is TRBV21-1, the J gene TRBJ2-2; the table's D call of TRBD1 was not tested on the DNA. TRBV21-1 constitutes a pseudogene. The CDR3 contains 17 residues. In DNA form, the CDR3 reads TGTGCCAGCAGCAATGTTCCAGGGGGCGAGTACACCGGGGAGCTGTTTTTT. This sequence encodes CASSNVPGGEYTGELFF.

This clone appeared a single time. The rearrangement joins TRBV4-2 to TRBJ1-2, with D maybe TRBD1 (5 bases). The CDR3 extends over 13 amino acids. Between the trimmed V and J ends, which lost 2 bases and 2 bases, there was a span of 6 bases. Per germline, CDR1 LGHNA and CDR2 YNFKEQ. The CDR3 DNA sequence: TGTGCCAGCAGCCAACAGGGAAACTATGGCTACACCTTC. Translated: CASSQQGNYGYTF.

This clone was recorded a few times. Its ends do not fully match the called genes, so a read error is possible. The V gene is TRBV6-5, the J gene TRBJ2-7; D is uncertain. The CDR3 consists of 14 residues. From germline, CDR1 is MNHEY and CDR2 SVGAGI. The CDR3 region has the DNA TGTGCCATCAGTGAGTCTGAGGAGTCCTACGAGCAGTACTTC. Translation gives CAISESEESYEQYF.